This TCR beta chain was recorded in a study of cytomegalovirus exposure and HLA in healthy donors. Study-wide results and limits: Listed as cytomegalovirus-associated were over 150 TCR beta chains.

Concerning this clone itself: Its antigen remains unknown.

The germline V gene has CDR1 SGHNT and CDR2 YYREEE (reference sequence). The CDR3 is 15 residues long. V lost 2 bases and J 3 bases, leaving 15 bases between the germline ends. It was with 60 Vbeta and 13 Jbeta primers that the PCR ran. Using immunoSEQ multiplex PCR, the repertoire was profiled, and TCRdb retains in-frame clones only, with some absent. The repertoire shows some 82,000 clones; the top ten hold 0.95% to 1.3%. This sequence joins TRBV5-4 and TRBJ2-7, with a weak D call TRBD1 (6 bases). The sample was PBMCs. The clonotype comes from a woman aged 30 to 39 in good health and CMV-seronegative. In nucleotides, the CDR3 is TGTGCCAGCAGCTTCGTGGACAGTGATTACTACGAGCAGTACTTC. It specifies CASSFVDSDYYEQYF.